This T cell receptor (beta chain) was documented in a study of control samples from healthy donors and cancer patients. The CDR3 runs to 14 residues. Germline values: CDR1 MDHEN, CDR2 SYDVKM. Deletions cut 5 bases from V and 0 bases from J, with 10 bases between. Libraries were prepared by immunoSEQ multiplex PCR; TCRdb keeps only in-frame clonotypes and omits some of them. The repertoire holds approximately 100,000 clones, with just over 90% as singletons. This clonotype was obtained from a woman aged 18-30 years in good health. Sequencing was performed on blood. The rearrangement joins TRBV28 to TRBJ1-1; D unresolved. CDR3 bases: TGTGCCAGCAGTCTGAGAAACATGAACACTGAAGCTTTCTTT. Amino acids: CASSLRNMNTEAFF. The full variable domain, in which reference TRBV28 and TRBJ1-1 provide the parts outside the CDR3, is DVKVTQSSRYLVKRTGEKVFLECVQDMDHENMFWYRQDPGLGLRLIYFSYDVKMKEKGDIPEGYSVSREKKERFSLILESASTNQTSMYLCASSLRNMNTEAFFGQGTRLTVV.